These T cell receptor beta chains were read from a single sample in a study of blood T cells in healthy people across ages. TCRdb fed the 5' RACE reads into MiXCR, producing one record per CDR3 protein. The sample contains around 690,000 distinct CDR3 sequences, roughly 50% of which appear only once. Sequences were obtained from blood. The receptor set was obtained from a man in his fifties or sixties in good health. The CDR3 runs from the conserved cysteine through the conserved F or W. D genes are given only for firm matches. Clone size, where shown, is once, few, many, or a class for clones that have expanded.

j_call	cdr3_length	d_call	clone_size	v_call	cdr3_nt	cdr3_aa
TRBJ2-5	14	TRBD2	many	TRBV5-1	TGCGCCAGCAGCTTCGGGGGGACCCAAGAGACCCAGTACTTC	CASSFGGTQETQYF
TRBJ2-1	15	TRBD1	.	TRBV2	TGTGCCAGCGGACTGGGACAGGGAGTCAGAAATGAGCAGTTCTTC	CASGLGQGVRNEQFF
TRBJ2-1	14	.	.	TRBV5-1	TGCGCCAGCAGCTTACGGGTGGCAGACAATGAGCAGTTCTTC	CASSLRVADNEQFF
TRBJ2-2	15	TRBD1	.	TRBV9	TGTGCCAGCAGCCCGGGACAGCTGAACACCGGGGAGCTGTTTTTT	CASSPGQLNTGELFF
TRBJ2-1	14	.	.	TRBV18	TGCGCCAGCTCACCACCGAGTAACGACAATGAGCAGTTCTTC	CASSPPSNDNEQFF
TRBJ1-5	19	TRBD1	.	TRBV20-1	TGCAGTGCTAGTGGTCTCCCGGGACAGGGGTTGAGTGGCAATCAGCCCCAGCATTTT	CSASGLPGQGLSGNQPQHF
TRBJ2-3	14	.	few	TRBV5-1	TGCGCCAGCAGCCAACGGTGGAGCACAGATACGCAGTATTTT	CASSQRWSTDTQYF
TRBJ2-2	14	.	few	TRBV12-3/TRBV12-4	TGTGCCAGCAGTTTAGGGGTACTGGCCGGGGAGCTGTTTTTT	CASSLGVLAGELFF
TRBJ2-7	14	.	.	TRBV6-5	TGTGCCAGCAGTTCGGAGCGGGCGACCTACGAGCAGTACTTC	CASSSERATYEQYF
TRBJ1-2	12	.	.	TRBV6-5	TGTGCCAGCAGTTGGGGGACTGGGGGCTACACCTTC	CASSWGTGGYTF
TRBJ2-7	13	.	few	TRBV21-1	TGTGCCATGACCGCGGACGGTCTCTACGAGCAGTACTTC	CAMTADGLYEQYF
TRBJ2-1	14	.	.	TRBV24-1	TGTGCCACCAGTGATTCGGTAGCCCCTAATGAGCAGTTCTTC	CATSDSVAPNEQFF
TRBJ2-1	16	TRBD1	.	TRBV6-1	TGTGCCAGCAGTAACCCCGGGACAGCCCCTTACAATGAGCAGTTCTTC	CASSNPGTAPYNEQFF
TRBJ2-1	14	.	.	TRBV12-3/TRBV12-4	TGTGCCAGCAGTTTACACAGCTCCTACAATGAGCAGTTCTTC	CASSLHSSYNEQFF
TRBJ1-2	13	.	.	TRBV6-2/TRBV6-3	TGTGCCAGCAGTCCCGGCAATCGCTATGGCTACACCTTC	CASSPGNRYGYTF
TRBJ1-5	15	TRBD1	many	TRBV5-5	TGTGCCAGCAGCTTGGGGGGACAGGGAAATCAGCCCCAGCATTTT	CASSLGGQGNQPQHF
TRBJ2-1	16	TRBD1	.	TRBV10-3	TGTGCCATCAGTGAATCAGGGGGCGGAAGCACAATGAGCAAGTTCTTC	CAISESGGGSTMSKFF
TRBJ2-3	16	TRBD2	once	TRBV20-1	TGCAGTGCTAGAGTAGAGCGGGGGATCGCCACAGATACGCAGTATTTT	CSARVERGIATDTQYF
TRBJ2-6	18	TRBD1	.	TRBV27	TGTGCCAGCAGTCCAAAATCGACAGGGGGGAGAGGGGCCAACGTCCTGACTTTC	CASSPKSTGGRGANVLTF
TRBJ2-7	15	.	.	TRBV6-4	TGTGCCAGCAGTGACTCTGAGTACGGTTGGTGCCGTCGGTACTTC	CASSDSEYGWCRRYF
TRBJ2-5	14	.	few	TRBV11-2	TGTGCCAGCAGCTTCAACCGGGGCCAAGAGACCCAGTACTTC	CASSFNRGQETQYF
TRBJ2-7	17	TRBD2	.	TRBV4-1	TGCGCCAGCAGCCAAGGTTTTGCGGGGGGGCCCTCCTACGAGCAGTACTTC	CASSQGFAGGPSYEQYF
TRBJ2-4	19	.	few	TRBV15	TGTGCCACCAGCAGAGATATAGGGCCCGGGGAATTAGCCAAAAACATTCAGTACTTC	CATSRDIGPGELAKNIQYF
TRBJ2-7	16	.	few	TRBV13	TGTGCCAGCAGCTTAGGCCTTAGGGGCCGGGGCAATGAGCAGTACTTC	CASSLGLRGRGNEQYF
TRBJ2-1	15	.	few	TRBV12-3/TRBV12-4	TGTGCCAGCAGCCTGTTCGGGGAAATCCGCAATGAGCAGTTCTTC	CASSLFGEIRNEQFF
TRBJ1-2	15	.	few	TRBV6-5	TGTGCCAGCATGCGATTGGGAGGGGCTGGCTATGGCTACACCTTC	CASMRLGGAGYGYTF
TRBJ2-7	14	TRBD1	.	TRBV6-6	TGTGCCAGCAGTCGCCAGGGACAGGGCTACGAGCAGTACTTC	CASSRQGQGYEQYF
TRBJ2-7	15	TRBD1	.	TRBV6-6	TGTGCCAGCAGTTACCCGGGACAGGGGGTGGATGAGCAGTACTTC	CASSYPGQGVDEQYF
TRBJ1-2	17	.	.	TRBV25-1	TGTGCCAGCAGTGAATTCGGAGGGCAGGGCCTTAACTATGGCTACACCTTC	CASSEFGGQGLNYGYTF
TRBJ2-1	12	TRBD2	.	TRBV7-8	TGTGCCAGCAGAATAGCGGGGGGGCCCTCTATCTTC	CASRIAGGPSIF
TRBJ2-1	16	TRBD2	.	TRBV4-2	TGTGCCAGCAGCCAACTAGCGGGGGGGGGACCCAATGAGCAGTTCTTC	CASSQLAGGGPNEQFF
TRBJ2-5	14	.	few	TRBV2	TGTGCCAGCAGGGCTACAGGGAACGGGAAGACCCAGTACTTC	CASRATGNGKTQYF
TRBJ2-7	14	.	.	TRBV29-1	TGCAGCGTTCCTAATCGGTCTACCTCCTACGAGCAGTACTTC	CSVPNRSTSYEQYF
TRBJ2-1	14	TRBD1	few	TRBV15	TGTGCCACCAGCAGAGACAGGGGGCAAGATGAGCAGTTCTTC	CATSRDRGQDEQFF
TRBJ1-2	14	TRBD1	once	TRBV5-6	TGTGCCAGCAGCGCAGGACAGGGGCGGGGTGGCTACACCTTC	CASSAGQGRGGYTF
TRBJ1-5	16	TRBD1	.	TRBV20-1	TGCAGTGCGCGGAGGACAGGGAGTGGAGGCAATCAGCCCCAGCATTTT	CSARRTGSGGNQPQHF
TRBJ2-2	15	.	once	TRBV12-3/TRBV12-4	TGTGCCAGCAGCTCTCCCCCTGGGGTTTCCGGGGAGCTGTTTTTT	CASSSPPGVSGELFF